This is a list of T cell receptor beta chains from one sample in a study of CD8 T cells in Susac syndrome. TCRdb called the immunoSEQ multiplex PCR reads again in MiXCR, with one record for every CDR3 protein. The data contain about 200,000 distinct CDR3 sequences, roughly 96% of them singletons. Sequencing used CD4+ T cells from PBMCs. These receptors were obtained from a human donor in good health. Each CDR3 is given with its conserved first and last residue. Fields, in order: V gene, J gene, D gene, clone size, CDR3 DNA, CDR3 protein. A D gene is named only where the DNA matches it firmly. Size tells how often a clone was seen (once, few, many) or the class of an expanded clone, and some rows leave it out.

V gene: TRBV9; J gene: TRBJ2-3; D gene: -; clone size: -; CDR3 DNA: TGTGCCAGCAGCTTCACCTCGGATACGCAGTATTTT; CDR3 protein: CASSFTSDTQYF
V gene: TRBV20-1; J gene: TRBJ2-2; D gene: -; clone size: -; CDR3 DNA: TGCAGTGCTCGGGGACCCGGGGAGCTGTTTTTT; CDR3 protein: CSARGPGELFF
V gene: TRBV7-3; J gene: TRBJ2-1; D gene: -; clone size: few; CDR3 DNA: TGTGCCAGCAGTGGTGGGTCATACAATGAGCAGTTCTTC; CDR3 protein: CASSGGSYNEQFF
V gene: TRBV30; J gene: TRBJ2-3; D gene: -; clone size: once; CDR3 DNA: TGTGCCTGGAGTAGGTCCTTCGGAAGCGCAGATACGCAGTATTTT; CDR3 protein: CAWSRSFGSADTQYF
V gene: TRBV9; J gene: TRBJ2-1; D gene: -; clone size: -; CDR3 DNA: TGTGCCAGCAGCGCGGGTTCCCCCTCCTACAATGAGCAGTTCTTC; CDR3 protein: CASSAGSPSYNEQFF
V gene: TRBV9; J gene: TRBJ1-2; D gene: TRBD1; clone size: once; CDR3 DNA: TGTGCCAGCAGAGATGGGACAGGGCCGTTCGGCTACACCTTC; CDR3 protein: CASRDGTGPFGYTF
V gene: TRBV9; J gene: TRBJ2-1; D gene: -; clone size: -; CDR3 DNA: TGTGCCAGCAGCGTAGTTCCGGGAAATGAGCAGTTCTTC; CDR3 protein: CASSVVPGNEQFF
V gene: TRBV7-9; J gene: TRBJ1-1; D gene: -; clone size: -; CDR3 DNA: TGTGCCAGCAGTAGGGCAGGGGACACTGAAGCTTTCTTT; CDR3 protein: CASSRAGDTEAFF
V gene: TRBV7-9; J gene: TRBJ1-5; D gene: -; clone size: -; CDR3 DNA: TGTGCCAGCAGCCAAGACGGGGGGAATCAGCCCCAGCATTTT; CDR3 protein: CASSQDGGNQPQHF
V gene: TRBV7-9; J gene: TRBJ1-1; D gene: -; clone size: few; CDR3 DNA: TGTGCCAGCAGCTCAGAAGCTTTCTTT; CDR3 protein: CASSSEAFF
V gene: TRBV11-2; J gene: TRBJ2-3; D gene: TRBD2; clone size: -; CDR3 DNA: TGTGCCAGCAGCTTAGCCACCCCAGCGGGGGGGTCGGATACGCAGTATTTT; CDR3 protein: CASSLATPAGGSDTQYF
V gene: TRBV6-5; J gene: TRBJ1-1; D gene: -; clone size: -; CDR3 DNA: TGTGCCAGCAGTGAAAACAGGAAAGCTTTCTTT; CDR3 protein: CASSENRKAFF
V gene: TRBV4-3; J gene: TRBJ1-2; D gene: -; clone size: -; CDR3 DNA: TGCGCCAGCAGCCACCAGGGGCTACGGGGCTACACCTTC; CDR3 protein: CASSHQGLRGYTF
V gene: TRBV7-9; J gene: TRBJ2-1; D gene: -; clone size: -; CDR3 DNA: TGTGCCAGCAGCTTACGGAGGGGGAATGAGCAGTTCTTC; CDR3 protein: CASSLRRGNEQFF
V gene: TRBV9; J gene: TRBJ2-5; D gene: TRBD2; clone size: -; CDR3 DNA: TGTGCCAGCGGGAGCGGGACTAGCGGGGGAGAGACCCAGTACTTC; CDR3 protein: CASGSGTSGGETQYF
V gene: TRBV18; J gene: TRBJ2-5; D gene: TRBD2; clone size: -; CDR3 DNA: TGTGCCAGCTCACGTCTAGCGGGGGGCCAGGAGACCCAGTACTTC; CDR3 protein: CASSRLAGGQETQYF
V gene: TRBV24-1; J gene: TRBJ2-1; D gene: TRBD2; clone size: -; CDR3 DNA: TGTGCCACCAGTGACCCTTTTGGCGGGAGATCCGATGAGCAGTTCTTC; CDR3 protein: CATSDPFGGRSDEQFF
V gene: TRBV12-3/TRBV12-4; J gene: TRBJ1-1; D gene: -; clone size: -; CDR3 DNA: TGTGCCAGCAGTCTGATCAGGGAAGCTGAAGCTTTCTTT; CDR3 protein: CASSLIREAEAFF
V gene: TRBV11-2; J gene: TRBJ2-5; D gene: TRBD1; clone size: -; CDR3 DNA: TGTGCCAGCAGACGACAGGGGGAGACCCAGTACTTC; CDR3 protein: CASRRQGETQYF
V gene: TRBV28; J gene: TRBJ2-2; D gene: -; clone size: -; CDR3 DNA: TGTGCCAGCAGTTTATGGACCGGGGAGCTGTTTTTT; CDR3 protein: CASSLWTGELFF
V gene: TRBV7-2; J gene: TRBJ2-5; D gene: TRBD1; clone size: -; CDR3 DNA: TGTGCCAGCAGCCTGTTCTTCGGGACAGCAGAAGAGACCCAGTACTTC; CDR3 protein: CASSLFFGTAEETQYF
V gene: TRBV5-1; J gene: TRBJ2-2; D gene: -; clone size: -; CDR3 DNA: TGCGCCAGCAGCTTGTTAGAGAACACCGGGGAGCTGTTTTTT; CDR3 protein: CASSLLENTGELFF
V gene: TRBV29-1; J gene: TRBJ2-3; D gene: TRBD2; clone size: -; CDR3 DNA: TGCAGCGTTGACCTAGCGGACAGCACAGATACGCAGTATTTT; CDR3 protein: CSVDLADSTDTQYF
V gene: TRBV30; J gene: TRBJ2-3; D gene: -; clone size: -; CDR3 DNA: TGTGCCTGGTCCGGTGGGGCGAGGGATACGCAGTATTTT; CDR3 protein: CAWSGGARDTQYF
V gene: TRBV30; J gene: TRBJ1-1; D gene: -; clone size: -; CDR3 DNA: TGTGCCTGGGCCCCGGGACGACTGAACACTGAAGCTTTCTTT; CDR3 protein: CAWAPGRLNTEAFF
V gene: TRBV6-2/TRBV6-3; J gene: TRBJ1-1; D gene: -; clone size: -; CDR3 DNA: TGTGCCAGCAGTCTTCGGTGGGGGAGAGGCTCAATGAACACTGAAGCTTTCTTT; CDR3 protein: CASSLRWGRGSMNTEAFF
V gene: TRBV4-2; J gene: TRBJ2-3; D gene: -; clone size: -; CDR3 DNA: TGTGCCAGCAGCCAAGATCCCAGAGCGGGCGCCTGGGCCATCGGGCGTCCCGATACGCAGTATTTT; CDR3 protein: CASSQDPRAGAWAIGRPDTQYF
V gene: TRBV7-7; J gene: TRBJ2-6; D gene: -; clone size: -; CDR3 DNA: TGTGCCAGCAGGTGGGCTGGGGCCAACGTCCTGACTTTC; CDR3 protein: CASRWAGANVLTF
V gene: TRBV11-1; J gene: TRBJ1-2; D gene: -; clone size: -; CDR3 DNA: TGTGCCAGCAGCTTCAGGGCTGACTATGGCTACACCTTC; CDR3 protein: CASSFRADYGYTF
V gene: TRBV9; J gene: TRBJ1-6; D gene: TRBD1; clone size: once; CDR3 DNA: TGTGCCAGCAGCGTCGGGACAGGGGAAAATTCACCCCTCCACTTT; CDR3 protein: CASSVGTGENSPLHF
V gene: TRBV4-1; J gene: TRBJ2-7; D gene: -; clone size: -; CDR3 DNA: TGCGCCAGCAGCCTAGCACAGGGTAAGGGTTCCTACGAGCAGTACTTC; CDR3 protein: CASSLAQGKGSYEQYF
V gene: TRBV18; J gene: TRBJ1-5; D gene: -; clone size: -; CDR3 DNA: TGTGCCAGCTCACCAGGACAGAACAATCAGCCCCAGCATTTT; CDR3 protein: CASSPGQNNQPQHF
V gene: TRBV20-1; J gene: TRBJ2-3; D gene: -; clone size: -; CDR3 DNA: TGCAGTGCTAGAGAAAAGCGGGATACGCAGTATTTT; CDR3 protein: CSAREKRDTQYF
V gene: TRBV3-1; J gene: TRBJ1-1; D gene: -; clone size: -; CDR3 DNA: TGTGCCAGCAGCGGTTTGGGGGGCGACACTGAAGCTTTCTTT; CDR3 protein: CASSGLGGDTEAFF
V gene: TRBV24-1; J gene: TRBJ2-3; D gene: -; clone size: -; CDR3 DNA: TGTGCCACCAGCTACGGACCGACAGATACGCAGTATTTT; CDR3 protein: CATSYGPTDTQYF
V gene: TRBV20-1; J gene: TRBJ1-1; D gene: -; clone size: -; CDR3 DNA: TGCAGTGCCCAGAATATTAGGACTGAAGCTTTCTTT; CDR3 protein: CSAQNIRTEAFF
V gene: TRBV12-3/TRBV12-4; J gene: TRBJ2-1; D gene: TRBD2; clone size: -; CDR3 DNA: TGTGCCAGCAGCCCGCCGGGACTAGCGGGAGGGAACTACAATGAGCAGTTCTTC; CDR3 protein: CASSPPGLAGGNYNEQFF
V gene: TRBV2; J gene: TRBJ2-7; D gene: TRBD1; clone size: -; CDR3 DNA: TGTGCCAGCAGTGGTCACAGGGGCTCCTACGAGCAGTACTTC; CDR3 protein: CASSGHRGSYEQYF
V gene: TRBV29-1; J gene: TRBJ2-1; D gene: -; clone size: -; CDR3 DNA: TGCAGCGTTGAAGGAGGATGGGTACCGTTCTTC; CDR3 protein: CSVEGGWVPFF
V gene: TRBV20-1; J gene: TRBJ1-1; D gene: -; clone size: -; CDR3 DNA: TGCAGTGCTAGATTTGACACTGAAGCTTTCTTT; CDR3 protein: CSARFDTEAFF
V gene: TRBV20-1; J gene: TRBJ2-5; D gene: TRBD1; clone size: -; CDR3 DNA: TGCAGTGCTAGAGACAGGGGGCAGGTAGAGACCCAGTACTTC; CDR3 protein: CSARDRGQVETQYF
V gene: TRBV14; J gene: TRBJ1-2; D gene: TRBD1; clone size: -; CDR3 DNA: TGTGCCAGCAGCCAAGCCGGGACAGGGGGAGTTGGCTACACCTTC; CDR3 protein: CASSQAGTGGVGYTF